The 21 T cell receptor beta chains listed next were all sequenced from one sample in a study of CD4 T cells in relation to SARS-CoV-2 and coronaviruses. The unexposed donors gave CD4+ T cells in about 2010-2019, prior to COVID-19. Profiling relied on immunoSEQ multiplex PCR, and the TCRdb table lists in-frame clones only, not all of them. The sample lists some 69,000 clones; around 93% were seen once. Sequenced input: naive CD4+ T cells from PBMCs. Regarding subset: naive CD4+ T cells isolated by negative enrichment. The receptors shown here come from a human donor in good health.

The CDR3 DNA is TGCGCCAGCAGTGAGTGGGCTAGCGGGAGTAATGAGCAGTTCTTC. It encodes CASSEWASGSNEQFF. The genes are TRBV10-2 and TRBJ2-1; TRBD2 matches 10 bases. The junction had 4 bases not matched to a gene; V was cut back by 1 base and J by 7 bases. Germline values: CDR1 WSHSY, CDR2 SAAADI. This CDR3 region has 15 residues.

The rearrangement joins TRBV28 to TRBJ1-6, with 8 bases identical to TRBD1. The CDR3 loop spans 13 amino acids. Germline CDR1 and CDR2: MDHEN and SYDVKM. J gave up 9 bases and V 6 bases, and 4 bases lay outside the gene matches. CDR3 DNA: TGTGCCAGCAGGGACAGGGATTTTTCACCCCTCCACTTT. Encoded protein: CASRDRDFSPLHF. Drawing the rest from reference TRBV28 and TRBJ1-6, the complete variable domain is DVKVTQSSRYLVKRTGEKVFLECVQDMDHENMFWYRQDPGLGLRLIYFSYDVKMKEKGDIPEGYSVSREKKERFSLILESASTNQTSMYLCASRDRDFSPLHFGNGTRLTVT.

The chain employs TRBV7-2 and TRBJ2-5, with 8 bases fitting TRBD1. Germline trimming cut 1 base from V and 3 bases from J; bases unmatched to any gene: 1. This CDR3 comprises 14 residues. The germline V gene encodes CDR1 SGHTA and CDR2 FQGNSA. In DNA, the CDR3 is TGTGCCAGCAGCTTAGAGGGACAGGAAGAGACCCAGTACTTC. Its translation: CASSLEGQEETQYF.

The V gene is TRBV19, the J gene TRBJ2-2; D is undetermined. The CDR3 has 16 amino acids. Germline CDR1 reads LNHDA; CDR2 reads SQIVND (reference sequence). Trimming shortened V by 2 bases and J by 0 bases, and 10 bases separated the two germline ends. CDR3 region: CASSIRAGSNTGELFF. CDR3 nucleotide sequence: TGTGCCAGTAGTATAAGAGCAGGTTCGAACACCGGGGAGCTGTTTTTT. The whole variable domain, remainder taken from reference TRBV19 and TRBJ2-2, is DGGITQSPKYLFRKEGQNVTLSCEQNLNHDAMYWYRQDPGQGLRLIYYSQIVNDFQKGDIAEGYSVSREKKESFPLTVTSAQKNPTAFYLCASSIRAGSNTGELFFGEGSRLTVL.

CDR3: CASSISRGTSGYEQYF. The CDR3 nucleotides are TGTGCCAGTAGTATATCCCGGGGGACTAGCGGATACGAGCAGTACTTC. The V call is TRBV19, the J call TRBJ2-7; 11 nucleotides line up with TRBD2. Looked up from germline, CDR1 is LNHDA and CDR2 is SQIVND (reference sequence). V lost 2 bases to trimming and J lost 4 bases; unmatched junction nucleotides: 7. The CDR3 covers 16 residues.

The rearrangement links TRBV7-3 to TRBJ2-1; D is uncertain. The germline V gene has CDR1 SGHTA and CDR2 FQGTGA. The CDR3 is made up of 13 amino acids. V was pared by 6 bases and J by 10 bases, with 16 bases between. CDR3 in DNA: TGTGCCAGCAGACCTACGCCCTACGGGGAGCAGTTCTTC. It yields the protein CASRPTPYGEQFF.

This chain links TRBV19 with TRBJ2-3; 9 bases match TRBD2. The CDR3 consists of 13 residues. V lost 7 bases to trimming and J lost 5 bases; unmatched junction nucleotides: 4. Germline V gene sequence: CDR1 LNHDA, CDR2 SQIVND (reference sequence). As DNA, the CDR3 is TGTGCCAGTAAGAAGCGGGAGGTAGATACGCAGTATTTT. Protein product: CASKKREVDTQYF.

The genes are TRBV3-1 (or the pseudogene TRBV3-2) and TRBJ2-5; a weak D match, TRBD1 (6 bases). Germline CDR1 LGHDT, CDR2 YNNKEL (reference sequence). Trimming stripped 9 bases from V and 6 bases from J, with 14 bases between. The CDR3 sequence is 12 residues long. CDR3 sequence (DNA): TGTGCCAGTACAAACAGGGTGAAGACCCAGTACTTC. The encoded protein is CASTNRVKTQYF.

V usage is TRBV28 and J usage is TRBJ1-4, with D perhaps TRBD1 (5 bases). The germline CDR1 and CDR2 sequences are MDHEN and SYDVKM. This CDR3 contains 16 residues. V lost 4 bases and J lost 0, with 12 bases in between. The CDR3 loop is CASSSPTAATNEKLFF. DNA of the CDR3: TGTGCCAGCAGTTCGCCGACAGCAGCAACTAATGAAAAACTGTTTTTT.

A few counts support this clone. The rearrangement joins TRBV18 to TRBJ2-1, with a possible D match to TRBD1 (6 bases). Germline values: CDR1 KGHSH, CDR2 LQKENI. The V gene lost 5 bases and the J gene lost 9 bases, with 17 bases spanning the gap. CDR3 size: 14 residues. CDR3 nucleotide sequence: TGTGCCAGCTCAACCGCTGAACAGGGCCTTGAGCAGTTCTTC. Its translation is CASSTAEQGLEQFF.

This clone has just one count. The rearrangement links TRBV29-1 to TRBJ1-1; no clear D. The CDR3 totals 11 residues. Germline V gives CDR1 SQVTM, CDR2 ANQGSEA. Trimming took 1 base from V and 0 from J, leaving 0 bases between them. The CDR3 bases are TGCAGCGTTGAAGTGAACACTGAAGCTTTCTTT. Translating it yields CSVEVNTEAFF.

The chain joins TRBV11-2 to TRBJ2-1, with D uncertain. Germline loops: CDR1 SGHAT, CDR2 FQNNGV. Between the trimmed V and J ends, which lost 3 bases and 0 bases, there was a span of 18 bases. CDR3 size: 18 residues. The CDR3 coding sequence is TGTGCCAGCAGCTTTCGTGGCGTACGGTCCTACTCCTACAATGAGCAGTTCTTC. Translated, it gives CASSFRGVRSYSYNEQFF.

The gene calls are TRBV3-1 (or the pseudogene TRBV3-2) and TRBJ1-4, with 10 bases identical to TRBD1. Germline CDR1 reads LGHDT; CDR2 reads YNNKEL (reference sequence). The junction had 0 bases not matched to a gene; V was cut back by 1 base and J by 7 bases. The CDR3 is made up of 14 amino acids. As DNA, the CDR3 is TGTGCCAGCAGCCAAGGACAGGGGGCTGAAAAACTGTTTTTT. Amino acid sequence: CASSQGQGAEKLFF.

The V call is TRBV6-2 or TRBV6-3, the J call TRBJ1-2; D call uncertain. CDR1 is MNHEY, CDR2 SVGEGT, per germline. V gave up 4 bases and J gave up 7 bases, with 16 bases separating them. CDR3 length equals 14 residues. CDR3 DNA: TGTGCCAGCAGTTTGGTGGAGGGTTTCGGTGGCTACACCTTC. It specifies CASSLVEGFGGYTF.

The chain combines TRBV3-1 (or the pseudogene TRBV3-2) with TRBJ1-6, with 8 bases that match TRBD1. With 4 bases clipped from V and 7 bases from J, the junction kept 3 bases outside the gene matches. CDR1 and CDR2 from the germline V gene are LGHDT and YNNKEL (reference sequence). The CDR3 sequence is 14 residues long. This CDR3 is CASSLGQENSPLHF. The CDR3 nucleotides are TGTGCCAGCAGCCTGGGACAGGAAAATTCACCCCTCCACTTT.

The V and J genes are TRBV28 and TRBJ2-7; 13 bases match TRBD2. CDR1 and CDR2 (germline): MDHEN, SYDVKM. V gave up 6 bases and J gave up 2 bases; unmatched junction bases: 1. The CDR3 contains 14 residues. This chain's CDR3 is CASRTSGRAYEQYF. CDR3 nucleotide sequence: TGTGCCAGCAGAACTAGCGGGAGGGCCTACGAGCAGTACTTC.

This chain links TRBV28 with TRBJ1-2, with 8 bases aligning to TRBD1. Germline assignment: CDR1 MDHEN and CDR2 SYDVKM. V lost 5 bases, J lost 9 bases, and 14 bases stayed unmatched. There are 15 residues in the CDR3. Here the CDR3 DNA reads TGTGCCAGCAGTCTTATGAGGGGGACAGGATCTAGCTACACCTTC. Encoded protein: CASSLMRGTGSSYTF.

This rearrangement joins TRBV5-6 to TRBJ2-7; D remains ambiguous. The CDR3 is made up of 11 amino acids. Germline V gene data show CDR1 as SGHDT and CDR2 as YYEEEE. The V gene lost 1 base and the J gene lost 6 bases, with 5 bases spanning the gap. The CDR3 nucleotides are TGTGCCAGCAGCTTGAATAGCGAGCAGTACTTC. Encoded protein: CASSLNSEQYF.

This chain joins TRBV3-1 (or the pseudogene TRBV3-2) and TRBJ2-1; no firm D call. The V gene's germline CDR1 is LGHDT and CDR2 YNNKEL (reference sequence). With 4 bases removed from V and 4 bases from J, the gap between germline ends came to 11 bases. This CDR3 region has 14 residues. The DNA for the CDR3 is TGTGCCAGCAGCCCGACCTGGCCTTACAATGAGCAGTTCTTC. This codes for CASSPTWPYNEQFF.

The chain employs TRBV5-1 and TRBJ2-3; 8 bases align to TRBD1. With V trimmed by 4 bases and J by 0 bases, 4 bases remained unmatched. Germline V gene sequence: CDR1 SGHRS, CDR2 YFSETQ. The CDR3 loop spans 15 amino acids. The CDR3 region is CASSLWTGSTDTQYF. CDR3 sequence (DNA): TGCGCCAGCAGCCTATGGACAGGGAGCACAGATACGCAGTATTTT.

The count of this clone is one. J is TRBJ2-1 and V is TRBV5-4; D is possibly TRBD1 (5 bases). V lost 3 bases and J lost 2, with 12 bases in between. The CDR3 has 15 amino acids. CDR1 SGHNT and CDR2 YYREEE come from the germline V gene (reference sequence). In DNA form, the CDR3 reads TGTGCCAGCAGCTCGGATCAGGGCGCCTACAATGAGCAGTTCTTC. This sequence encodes CASSSDQGAYNEQFF. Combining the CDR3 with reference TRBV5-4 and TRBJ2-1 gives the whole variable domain ETGVTQSPTHLIKTRGQQVTLRCSSQSGHNTVSWYQQALGQGPQFIFQYYREEENGRGNFPPRFSGLQFPNYSSELNVNALELDDSALYLCASSSDQGAYNEQFFGPGTRLTVL.